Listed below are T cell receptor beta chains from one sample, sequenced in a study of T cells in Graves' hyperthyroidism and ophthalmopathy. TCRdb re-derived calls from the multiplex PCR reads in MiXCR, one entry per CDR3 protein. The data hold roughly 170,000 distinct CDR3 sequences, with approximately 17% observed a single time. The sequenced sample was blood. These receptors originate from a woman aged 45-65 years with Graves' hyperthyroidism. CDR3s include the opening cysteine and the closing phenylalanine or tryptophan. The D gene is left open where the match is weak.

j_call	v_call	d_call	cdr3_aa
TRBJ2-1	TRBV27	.	CASSPHLGTSSYNEQFF
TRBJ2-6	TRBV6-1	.	CASKAGANVLTF
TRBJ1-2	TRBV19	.	CASSIDRTYGYTF
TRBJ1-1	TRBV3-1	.	CASSQGTEMNTEAFF
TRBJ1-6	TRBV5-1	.	CASSLDGQSISPLHF
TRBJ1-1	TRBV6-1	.	CASFPRGSSTEAFF
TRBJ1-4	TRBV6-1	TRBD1	CASSDSGQRKEKLFF
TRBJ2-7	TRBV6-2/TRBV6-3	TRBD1	CASQTGSHSYEQYF
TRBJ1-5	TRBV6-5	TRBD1	CASSYGTGGAGSNQPQHF
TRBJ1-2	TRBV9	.	CASSSSPSWGYTF
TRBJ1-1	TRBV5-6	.	CASSWNTEAFF
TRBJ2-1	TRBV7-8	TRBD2	CASSLAQPGGMRNEQFF
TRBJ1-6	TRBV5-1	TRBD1	CASSRRHPTGNYNSPLHF
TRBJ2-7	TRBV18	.	CASSPTTGGPCEQYF
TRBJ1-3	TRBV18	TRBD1	CASGTGSGNTIYF
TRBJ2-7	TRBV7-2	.	CASSLGAGPSYEQYF
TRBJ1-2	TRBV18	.	CASSPPGGYGYTF
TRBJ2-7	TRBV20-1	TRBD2	CSARDLASGGVKEQYF
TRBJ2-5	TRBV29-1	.	CSVDTGPQETQYF
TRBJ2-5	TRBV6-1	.	CASMEETQYF
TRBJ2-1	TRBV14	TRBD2	CASSPASGGYNEQFF
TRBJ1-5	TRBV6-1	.	CASSDEGNQPQHF
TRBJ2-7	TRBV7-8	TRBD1	CASSSPGQGSYEQYF
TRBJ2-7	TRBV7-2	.	CASSLRQLRWEQYF
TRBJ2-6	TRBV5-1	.	CASSLDRVSGANVLTF
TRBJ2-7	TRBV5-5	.	CASSFSRSSYEQYF
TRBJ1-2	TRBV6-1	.	CASSGDWAYGYTF
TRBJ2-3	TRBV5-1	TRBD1	CASSLGQSRTDTQYF
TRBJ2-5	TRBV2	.	CASSEVVDSQETQYF
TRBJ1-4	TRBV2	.	CASSGLRAPTNEKLFF
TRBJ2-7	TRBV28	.	CASSSLGRDEQYF
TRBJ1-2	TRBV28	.	CASSPRDMGYTF
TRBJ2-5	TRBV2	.	CASSEARSERWGTQYF
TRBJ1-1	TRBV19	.	CASHWIGNTEAFF
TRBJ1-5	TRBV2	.	CASRAGQYSNQPQHF
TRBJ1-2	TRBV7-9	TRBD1	CATGRDRENYGYTF
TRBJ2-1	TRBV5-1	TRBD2	CASSWTGEGAGVHEQFF
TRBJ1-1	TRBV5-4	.	CASSLSVGTEAFF
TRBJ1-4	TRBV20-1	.	CSAPREVGDEKLFF
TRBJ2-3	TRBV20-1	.	CSARDSVTDTQYF
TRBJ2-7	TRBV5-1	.	CASSLGPSQKANEQYF
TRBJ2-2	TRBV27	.	CASGPRTAPAGELFF
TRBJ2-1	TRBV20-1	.	CSASANEQFF
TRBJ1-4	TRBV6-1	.	CASIGEQALGKLFF
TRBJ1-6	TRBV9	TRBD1	CASSVDGTVNNSPLHF
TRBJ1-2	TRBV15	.	CATRRQGNYGYTF
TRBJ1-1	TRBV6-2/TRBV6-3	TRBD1	CASSRRDRTNTEAFF
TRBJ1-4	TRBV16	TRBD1	CASSQFQGAGGGKLFF
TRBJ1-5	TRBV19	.	CASSLPRARQPQHF
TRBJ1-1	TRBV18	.	CASLPRGLNTEAFF